Below, 28 T cell receptor beta chains from the same sample are listed, as sequenced in a study of response to subunit inactivated influenza vaccine. TCRdb called the RT-PCR reads again in MiXCR, with one record for every CDR3 protein. Among about 190,000 distinct CDR3 sequences listed, under 15% were seen once. The sequences come from CD8+ T cells sorted from PBMCs, collected around 5 days after vaccination. The origin of the receptors is a man aged 50 to 60 who received an inactivated influenza vaccine.

The chain employs TRBV6-2 or TRBV6-3 and TRBJ1-2; 10 bases fit TRBD1. Looked up from germline, CDR1 is MNHEY and CDR2 is SVGEGT. Trimming at V came to 0 bases and at J to 6 bases, leaving 4 bases not matched to a gene. The CDR3 has 15 residues. The CDR3 is CASSYSRQGADGYTF. For the CDR3, the DNA is TGTGCCAGCAGTTACTCGAGACAGGGGGCTGATGGCTACACCTTC.

Ten or more counts support this clonotype. In DNA form, the CDR3 reads TGCGCCAGCAGCCAAGATGGGCGGGAGAAGAATGAGCAGTTCTTC. This codes for CASSQDGREKNEQFF. This sequence joins TRBV4-3 and TRBJ2-1; 7 nucleotides line up with TRBD2. V shed 0 bases and J 7 bases; nucleotides not matched to a gene: 6. CDR1 and CDR2 (germline): LGHNA, YSLEER. The length of the CDR3 is 15 residues.

The V and J genes are TRBV9 and TRBJ2-5; D perhaps matches TRBD2 (6 bases). CDR1 is SGDLS and CDR2 is YYNGEE in the germline V gene. There are 13 residues in the CDR3. The V end lost 0 bases, the J end lost 5 bases, and 8 bases lay between the germline ends. CDR3 bases: TGTGCCAGCAGCGTAGGCGGGATCGAGACCCAGTACTTC. This gives the protein CASSVGGIETQYF.

The V and J genes are TRBV7-8 and TRBJ2-2; D is possibly TRBD2 (5 bases). Per germline, CDR1 SGHVS and CDR2 FQNEAQ. The CDR3 totals 15 residues. V gave up 2 bases and J gave up 7 bases, with 14 bases separating them. CDR3 in DNA: TGTGCCAGCAGCTTAAGACCCGGGGTAGGCGGGGAGCTGTTTTTT. This translates into CASSLRPGVGGELFF. The full variable domain, rest sourced from reference TRBV7-8 and TRBJ2-2, is GAGVSQSPRYKVAKRGQDVALRCDPISGHVSLFWYQQALGQGPEFLTYFQNEAQLDKSGLPSDRFFAERPEGSVSTLKIQRTQQEDSAVYLCASSLRPGVGGELFFGEGSRLTVL.

The chain is built from TRBV29-1 and TRBJ2-3; D is unresolved. This CDR3 comprises 14 residues. Trimming pared 7 bases from V and 2 bases from J, leaving 16 bases between. Germline CDR1 and CDR2: SQVTM and ANQGSEA. The CDR3 sequence: CSAPTSSSTDTQYF. CDR3 coding DNA: TGCAGCGCCCCGACGTCCAGTTCCACAGATACGCAGTATTTT.

The rearrangement joins TRBV5-1 to TRBJ2-7; TRBD2 agrees at 10 bases. Germline V gene data show CDR1 as SGHRS and CDR2 as YFSETQ. The CDR3 sequence is 14 residues long. V dropped 4 bases and J dropped 6; count of bases not matched to a gene: 7. The DNA of the CDR3 is TGCGCCAGCAGCGCCACTAGCGGGACCTCCGAGCAGTACTTC. This gives the protein CASSATSGTSEQYF.

The CDR3 loop reads CASSPRDTYTYEQYF. The CDR3, as DNA: TGTGCCAGCAGCCCGAGGGACACCTACACCTACGAGCAGTACTTC. J is TRBJ2-7 and V is TRBV7-9; tentative D call: TRBD1 (6 bases). The germline CDR1 and CDR2 sequences are SEHNR and FQNEAQ (reference sequence). Trimming took 5 bases from V and 2 from J, leaving 16 bases between them. The CDR3 runs to 15 residues.

This clonotype was found a few times. The chain recombines TRBV7-8 with TRBJ2-1; TRBD2 aligns across 8 bases. The germline gives CDR1 SGHVS, CDR2 FQNEAQ. V lost 5 bases, J lost 1 base, and 13 bases stayed unmatched. The CDR3 totals 18 residues. CDR3 nucleotide sequence: TGTGCCAGCAGCGTACAGGGTTCTAGCGGGTCGTCCTACAATGAGCAGTTCTTC. As protein: CASSVQGSSGSSYNEQFF.

This chain connects TRBV12-3 or TRBV12-4 to TRBJ2-6; a possible D gene is TRBD2 (5 bases). V shed 7 bases and J shed 2 bases, with 12 bases lying between them. This CDR3 comprises 15 residues. The CDR3 nucleotides are TGTGCCAGCAAATATAGGCGGGCTGGGGCCAACGTCCTGACTTTC. Amino acid sequence: CASKYRRAGANVLTF.

This chain uses TRBV10-3 with TRBJ1-2; D ambiguous. Germline CDR1 ENHRY, CDR2 SYGVKD. Trimming removed 0 bases from V and 4 bases from J, with 12 bases in between. This CDR3 is 15 amino acids long. CDR3 residues: CAISESMAGSYGYTF. The CDR3, as DNA: TGTGCCATCAGTGAGTCGATGGCGGGATCCTATGGCTACACCTTC.

In its sample, this clonotype was seen once. The chain uses TRBV4-2 and TRBJ2-5; TRBD1 might be the D (7 bases). Germline assignment: CDR1 LGHNA and CDR2 YNFKEQ. Trimming left V 0 bases short and J 2 bases short, with 13 bases between. The CDR3 has 16 amino acids. The CDR3 coding sequence is TGTGCCAGCAGCCAAGATGCGGGACAGTCTCAAGAGACCCAGTACTTC. This translates into CASSQDAGQSQETQYF.

This clonotype was counted only a few times. The rearrangement uses TRBV4-1 and TRBJ2-7, with D hard to call. Trimming left V 1 base short and J 1 base short, with 17 bases between. CDR3 length: 17 amino acids. CDR1 is MGHRA and CDR2 is YSYEKL in the germline V gene. CDR3 in DNA: TGCGCCAGCAGCCAAGTGGCTATCGTCGGAGATTCCTACGAGCAGTACTTC. Amino acids: CASSQVAIVGDSYEQYF.

This clonotype was detected only a few times. The gene calls are TRBV7-6 and TRBJ1-3; TRBD1 aligns across 9 bases. Per the germline V gene, CDR1 is SGHVS and CDR2 is FNYEAQ. The CDR3 consists of 15 residues. J lost 1 base, V lost 5 bases, and 3 bases had no gene match. The CDR3 protein is CASSPGTGSGNTIYF. The CDR3 bases are TGTGCCAGCAGCCCCGGGACAGGGTCTGGAAACACCATATATTTT.

This chain joins TRBV7-9 and TRBJ2-1, with TRBD2 matching 10 bases. Germline assignment: CDR1 SEHNR and CDR2 FQNEAQ (reference sequence). V trimming: 5 bases; J trimming: 7 bases; junction bases outside the gene matches: 11. The CDR3 has 16 residues. The CDR3 region has the DNA TGTGCCAGCAGCGGTCGAACTAGCGGGATGGTAAATGAGCAGTTCTTC. It yields the protein CASSGRTSGMVNEQFF.

As for this clonotype: Mismatch with germline at one junction end may stem from a read error. This chain joins TRBV12-3 or TRBV12-4 and TRBJ2-2; TRBD1 matches 9 bases. CDR3 length equals 18 residues. CDR3 in DNA: TGTGCCATCAGTAATAGCCCTCCGGGACAGGGTGACACCGGGGAGCTGTTTTTT. It is translated as CAISNSPPGQGDTGELFF.

This clonotype was seen a few times. The V gene is TRBV7-9, the J gene TRBJ1-2; unclear D gene. V lost 5 bases and J lost 7, with 11 bases in between. This CDR3 has 12 amino acids. The germline gives CDR1 SEHNR, CDR2 FQNEAQ (reference sequence). In DNA, the CDR3 is TGTGCCAGCAGCCATGGATTACTTGGCTACACCTTC. As protein: CASSHGLLGYTF. Full variable domain (rest looked up from reference TRBV7-9 and TRBJ1-2): DTGVSQNPRHKITKRGQNVTFRCDPISEHNRLYWYRQTLGQGPEFLTYFQNEAQLEKSRLLSDRFSAERPKGSFSTLEIQRTEQGDSAMYLCASSHGLLGYTFGSGTRLTVV.

The rearrangement uses TRBV7-8 and TRBJ1-2; D possibly corresponds to TRBD1 (6 bases). The CDR3 length is 14 residues. The V gene's germline CDR1 is SGHVS and CDR2 FQNEAQ. Trimming stripped 2 bases from V and 6 bases from J, with 13 bases between. CDR3 sequence reads: CASSLSITGNGYTF. The CDR3 nucleotides are TGTGCCAGCAGCTTATCCATTACAGGGAATGGCTACACCTTC.

In its sample, this clonotype was seen a few times. The chain has TRBV7-9 and TRBJ2-1; 9 bases are a match to TRBD2. Germline V gene lookup returns CDR1 SEHNR and CDR2 FQNEAQ (reference sequence). V shed 4 bases and J 7 bases; nucleotides not matched to a gene: 8. The CDR3 length is 15 residues. Here the CDR3 DNA reads TGTGCCAGCAGCTCCGTAGCGGGAGTGAAGAATGAGCAGTTCTTC. This sequence encodes CASSSVAGVKNEQFF.

The chain combines TRBV7-9 with TRBJ2-2; TRBD1 matches 7 bases. V shed 5 bases and J 1 base; nucleotides not matched to a gene: 7. The CDR3 has 16 amino acids. The V gene's germline CDR1 is SEHNR and CDR2 FQNEAQ (reference sequence). The CDR3: CASSDRDRQNTGELFF. The CDR3 region has the DNA TGTGCCAGCAGCGATCGGGACAGACAGAACACCGGGGAGCTGTTTTTT.

The sample holds many counts of this clonotype. The J gene is TRBJ2-3, the V gene TRBV7-6; 9 bases are shared with TRBD1. Germline V gene data show CDR1 as SGHVS and CDR2 as FNYEAQ. J was trimmed by 2 bases and V by 6 bases; bases with no gene match: 6. CDR3 length: 15 amino acids. The CDR3, as DNA: TGTGCCAGCAGAAAACAGGGGGCCTACACAGATACGCAGTATTTT. Amino acids: CASRKQGAYTDTQYF.

V gene TRBV5-5 combines with J gene TRBJ2-7; 9 nucleotides match TRBD1. CDR1 is SGHKS and CDR2 is YYEKEE in the germline V gene (reference sequence). J gave up 5 bases and V 4 bases, and 7 bases lay outside the gene matches. This CDR3 has 14 amino acids. As DNA, the CDR3 is TGTGCCAGCAGCACGGACAGGGGATCAGACGAGCAGTACTTC. Translated: CASSTDRGSDEQYF.

This clonotype was counted between two and nine times. The chain carries TRBV5-1 and TRBJ1-2, with D hard to call. The CDR3 contains 17 residues. With 0 bases removed from V and 3 bases from J, the gap between germline ends came to 18 bases. Germline V lookup: CDR1 SGHRS, CDR2 YFSETQ. The CDR3 protein is CASSLVPVQTIDYGYTF. As DNA, the CDR3 is TGCGCCAGCAGCTTGGTACCTGTACAGACAATAGACTATGGCTACACCTTC.

This chain connects TRBV2 to TRBJ2-7, with a weak D call TRBD1 (5 bases). Trimming pared 3 bases from V and 7 bases from J, leaving 13 bases between. The CDR3 runs to 13 residues. Germline CDR1 reads SNHLY; CDR2 reads FYNNEI. The CDR3 nucleotides read TGTGCCAGCAGTGATTTCAGGGTCGATGAGCAGTACTTC. Protein sequence: CASSDFRVDEQYF. The full variable domain, completed using reference TRBV2 and TRBJ2-7, is EPEVTQTPSHQVTQMGQEVILRCVPISNHLYFYWYRQILGQKVEFLVSFYNNEISEKSEIFDDQFSVERPDGSNFTLKIRSTKLEDSAMYFCASSDFRVDEQYFGPGTRLTVT.

V and J are TRBV12-3 or TRBV12-4 and TRBJ2-1, with D uncertain. The V end lost 5 bases, the J end lost 4 bases, and 9 bases lay between the germline ends. CDR3 length equals 13 residues. The CDR3 region has the DNA TGTGCCAGCAGTCCCTCAGAATACAATGAGCAGTTCTTC. This codes for CASSPSEYNEQFF.

This sequence joins TRBV6-5 and TRBJ2-1; 9 nucleotides line up with TRBD2. Per germline, CDR1 MNHEY and CDR2 SVGAGI. J was trimmed by 6 bases and V by 2 bases; bases with no gene match: 11. This CDR3 comprises 17 residues. The CDR3 DNA reads TGTGCCAGCAGTTACCCCCTGGCGGGAGGGCCGTTCAATGAGCAGTTCTTC. It translates to CASSYPLAGGPFNEQFF.

This clonotype was counted at least ten times. The rearrangement joins TRBV7-9 to TRBJ2-7, with 7 nucleotides matching TRBD1. CDR1 and CDR2 from the germline V gene are SEHNR and FQNEAQ (reference sequence). V lost 3 bases to trimming and J lost 2 bases; unmatched junction nucleotides: 4. This CDR3 comprises 14 residues. The CDR3 loop is CASSFRDSTYEQYF. The CDR3 nucleotides read TGTGCCAGCAGCTTCCGGGACAGTACCTACGAGCAGTACTTC. The entire variable domain, with the rest obtained from reference TRBV7-9 and TRBJ2-7, is as follows: DTGVSQNPRHKITKRGQNVTFRCDPISEHNRLYWYRQTLGQGPEFLTYFQNEAQLEKSRLLSDRFSAERPKGSFSTLEIQRTEQGDSAMYLCASSFRDSTYEQYFGPGTRLTVT.

This clonotype has a count of ten or more. V and J are TRBV11-1 and TRBJ2-5; 10 bases line up with TRBD1. V lost 3 bases, J lost 1 base, and 5 bases stayed unmatched. Germline values: CDR1 SGHAT, CDR2 FQDESV (reference sequence). This CDR3 region has 16 residues. The CDR3 coding sequence is TGTGCCAGCAGCTTTGGGACAGGGGAATTCCAAGAGACCCAGTACTTC. Amino acids: CASSFGTGEFQETQYF.

This clonotype was counted a few times. J is TRBJ2-7 and V is TRBV20-1, with D perhaps assigned TRBD1 or TRBD2 (5 bases each). The CDR3 contains 14 residues. In germline, CDR1 is DFQATT, CDR2 SNEGSKA (reference sequence). Trimming stripped 0 bases from V and 5 bases from J, with 14 bases between. CDR3 loop: CSARDLGGPDEQYF. CDR3 nucleotides: TGCAGTGCTAGAGATCTTGGGGGTCCCGACGAGCAGTACTTC.